What follows are 10 T cell receptor beta chains derived from one specimen sequenced in a study of T cells in Graves' hyperthyroidism and ophthalmopathy. RNA transcripts were the template for amplifying TCR beta CDR3 regions. The HTBI set primed first-round TCR CDR3 RT-PCR. MiXCR, applied by TCRdb to the multiplex PCR reads, yields one record per CDR3 protein. The repertoire holds approximately 380,000 distinct CDR3 sequences, with about a fifth as singletons. Sequencing used blood. The receptors derive from a woman younger than 30 with Graves' hyperthyroidism.

In its sample, this clonotype was seen many times. The chain combines TRBV20-1 with TRBJ1-1; no definite D call. V lost 5 bases and J lost 1, with 17 bases in between. The germline V gene has CDR1 DFQATT and CDR2 SNEGSKA (reference sequence). This CDR3 spans 15 amino acids. CDR3 DNA: TGCAGTGCTGGACGCGTGGGATCGGGGAACACTGAAGCTTTCTTT. This gives the protein CSAGRVGSGNTEAFF.

This clonotype occurred many times. The chain recombines TRBV9 with TRBJ1-2; tentative D call: TRBD1 (5 bases). The CDR3 consists of 15 residues. CDR1 is SGDLS and CDR2 is YYNGEE in the germline V gene. V was clipped by 10 bases and J by 8 bases, with 27 bases between them. Here the CDR3 DNA reads TGTGCCTCCACTAGCGGGACTCAAAAGCCCTGGGGCTACACCTTC. Translating gives CASTSGTQKPWGYTF.

There are many counts of this clonotype. The J gene is TRBJ2-7, the V gene TRBV2; 9 bases fit TRBD1. This CDR3 is built from 16 residues. Germline CDR1 reads SNHLY; CDR2 reads FYNNEI. Losses at the gene ends were 4 bases for V and 0 bases for J; bases not matched to a gene: 7. The chain's CDR3 is CASSVTLTGGSYEQYF. The CDR3 DNA follows: TGTGCCAGCAGTGTAACTTTGACAGGGGGCTCCTACGAGCAGTACTTC.

This clonotype was recorded many times. V gene TRBV12-3 or TRBV12-4 combines with J gene TRBJ2-5; 9 bases map to TRBD2. The CDR3 is made up of 15 amino acids. With V trimmed by 7 bases and J by 1 base, 7 bases remained unmatched. As DNA, the CDR3 is TGTGCCAGCACCCCGGGAGCGGGGGGCCAAGAGACCCAGTACTTC. This codes for CASTPGAGGQETQYF.

Ten or more counts support this clonotype. The chain uses TRBV7-8 and TRBJ1-6; D is unresolved. Trimming removed 5 bases from V and 7 bases from J, with 9 bases in between. Germline V gene lookup returns CDR1 SGHVS and CDR2 FQNEAQ. This CDR3 contains 13 residues. The CDR3 loop reads CASSQVRNSPLHF. CDR3 coding DNA: TGTGCCAGCAGCCAAGTAAGAAATTCACCCCTCCACTTT.

This clonotype was observed at least ten times. This sequence joins TRBV6-1 and TRBJ1-2; 8 nucleotides align to TRBD1. This CDR3 contains 17 residues. CDR1 is MNHNS and CDR2 is SASEGT in the germline V gene. Trimming at V came to 4 bases and at J to 5 bases, leaving 15 bases not matched to a gene. The CDR3: CASSVITGTGPTYGYTF. The CDR3 DNA follows: TGTGCCAGCAGTGTCATAACCGGGACAGGCCCCACTTATGGCTACACCTTC.

This clonotype was recorded many times. The chain uses TRBV20-1 and TRBJ1-1; 11 bases are shared with TRBD1. Germline V CDR1 and CDR2: DFQATT, SNEGSKA (reference sequence). This CDR3 has 15 residues. V gave up 2 bases and J gave up 5 bases; unmatched junction bases: 7. The CDR3: CSARRGTGGRTEAFF. CDR3 nucleotide sequence: TGCAGTGCTAGAAGAGGGACAGGGGGTCGTACTGAAGCTTTCTTT.

This clonotype was counted ten times or more. The genes are TRBV5-1 and TRBJ1-1, with 8 bases that match TRBD1. The CDR3 sequence is 15 residues long. From germline, CDR1 is SGHRS and CDR2 YFSETQ. The V and J ends lost 3 bases and 6 bases, in that order; junction bases with no gene match: 10. The CDR3 sequence is CASSSALDRASEAFF. CDR3 nucleotide sequence: TGCGCCAGCAGCTCGGCCTTGGACAGGGCCTCTGAAGCTTTCTTT.

This clonotype was seen many times. The V gene is TRBV27, the J gene TRBJ2-5; 10 positions agree with TRBD1. Unmatched junction bases numbered 14, after V lost 5 bases and J lost 5 bases. CDR3 length equals 17 residues. CDR1 and CDR2 from the germline V gene are MNHEY and SMNVEV (reference sequence). In DNA form, the CDR3 reads TGTGCCAGCAGTCCAACAACCGGGACAGGGGCCGGGGAGACCCAGTACTTC. It yields the protein CASSPTTGTGAGETQYF.

The sample holds many counts of this clonotype. V usage is TRBV5-6 and J usage is TRBJ1-1; the D is unclear. With 2 bases removed from V and 7 bases from J, the gap between germline ends came to 21 bases. Germline V gene data show CDR1 as SGHDT and CDR2 as YYEEEE. This CDR3 spans 16 amino acids. The CDR3 sequence: CASSFTLGEVGDEAFF. As DNA, the CDR3 is TGTGCCAGCAGCTTTACGCTGGGTGAGGTCGGGGATGAAGCTTTCTTT. Drawing the rest from reference TRBV5-6 and TRBJ1-1, the complete variable domain is DAGVTQSPTHLIKTRGQQVTLRCSPKSGHDTVSWYQQALGQGPQFIFQYYEEEERQRGNFPDRFSGHQFPNYSSELNVNALLLGDSALYLCASSFTLGEVGDEAFFGQGTRLTVV.